The sequence of this T cell receptor beta chain was determined in a study of blood T cell repertoires in COVID-19 (dated by TCRdb to between 2020 and 2021). General notes on the study: Collaborator samples came from the United States, Italy and Spain and covered acute and convalescent phases of COVID-19. The material from the prospective study consisted of cDNA or gDNA derived from T cells, B-cell-depleted T cells, or PBMCs. Subjects who had been exposed to COVID-19, were actively infected with it, or had recovered from it provided the deeply sampled blood TCRbeta repertoires that made up the dataset. The repertoires were made available in a free public database intended to serve as a resource for research on the immune response to SARS-CoV-2. The samples were drawn from the first 160 participants of the ongoing ImmuneRACE study and from over a thousand subjects provided by 6 global collaborators. Sample metadata almost always included a de-identified subject ID, COVID-19 status, age in years and sex. Where available, HLA class I and class II types were taken from metadata supplied by the sample provider and were not determined by assay-based typing.

Findings and caveats that apply to the study as a whole: How much clinical and demographic metadata was included differed by source and by participant, and the metadata was provided uncurated.

The immunoSEQ Assay, a bias-controlled multiplex PCR, was used to amplify TCRbeta CDR3 regions from genomic DNA. In the paper's pipeline: The number of nucleated cells in each sample was estimated by amplification of reference gene primers within the assay. Sequence reads were collapsed and filtered to measure the absolute abundance of every unique TCRbeta CDR3 rearrangement. For each sample, productive Simpson clonality was calculated as the square root of Simpson's diversity index across productive rearrangements. This immuneACCESS table, as held by TCRdb, lists in-frame sequences with V and J called but not all clones. Of the missing ones, under half trace to an unresolved V gene in checked studies; the others have no known cause. Clonal size and the V and J genes are those of that table, whereas D and trimming came from the DNA. The sample table records roughly 250,000 clones; 87% of these occur just once. The biggest ten clones account for more than 6% of the sample.

Concerning this clone: Its cognate antigen has yet to be identified. The record has no base qualities; no much larger clone is one base away.

The CDR3, cysteine through phenylalanine, is 11 amino acids long. Only the CDR3 DNA stays, 33 bases, in frame from base 1. CDR1 and CDR2, looked up from the germline V gene, are SNHLY and FYNNEI. The junction shows trimming of 8 bases on V and 2 bases on J, plus 6 bases between the germline ends. A second Seattle source provided samples from volunteer blood donors who had recovered from COVID-19. Collaborating institutions collected whole blood in K2EDTA tubes following their own protocols. For TCRbeta analysis, collaborators shipped samples as frozen whole blood, isolated PBMCs, or DNA extracted from either of those sample types.

The V and J segments used are TRBV2 and TRBJ1-2, with the identity of the D gene unclear. Material: peripheral blood. The receptor was derived from a man in his 60s who had recovered from COVID-19. This receptor carries the CDR3 CASFLNYGYTF. The bases read TGTGCCAGCTTTCTAAACTATGGCTACACCTTC. Where the CDR3 stops, the reference TRBV2 and TRBJ1-2 genes take over; the full variable domain is EPEVTQTPSHQVTQMGQEVILRCVPISNHLYFYWYRQILGQKVEFLVSFYNNEISEKSEIFDDQFSVERPDGSNFTLKIRSTKLEDSAMYFCASFLNYGYTFGSGTRLTVV.